This T cell receptor beta chain originates from a study of molecular identifiers for immune sequencing clone quantification. Study information: In replicates, RNA from about 21,000 or 97,000 naive CD8 cells was divided five ways and four parts were sequenced. Findings of the study overall: Should identical TCR molecules share a barcode, the sizes of highly expanded clones could be underestimated.

Both previously described methods and listed TCR primers were employed to make bulk TCR libraries. TCRdb processed the PCR reads anew with MiXCR; each CDR3 protein has one entry. The repertoire holds some 320,000 distinct CDR3 sequences, with roughly a quarter as singletons. Ten or more counts support this clonotype. Its antigen remains unknown. The germline gene is not matched at one end of the junction; a read error may be the cause. The CDR3 extends over 10 amino acids. Germline V lookup: CDR1 MNHNS, CDR2 SASEGT. V is TRBV6-1 and J is TRBJ2-1; D is unclear. This receptor was taken from a human donor in good health. Some libraries in this study had Jurkat cell RNA spiked in. The sample was naive CD8+ T cells from blood, with Jurkat cell RNA spiked in. As for subset: FACS-sorted CD8+CD4-CCR7+CD45RA+ naive T cells. The CDR3 reads CASKYTRWSF. DNA of the CDR3: TGTGCCAGCAAGTACACCCGGTGGTCATTC.